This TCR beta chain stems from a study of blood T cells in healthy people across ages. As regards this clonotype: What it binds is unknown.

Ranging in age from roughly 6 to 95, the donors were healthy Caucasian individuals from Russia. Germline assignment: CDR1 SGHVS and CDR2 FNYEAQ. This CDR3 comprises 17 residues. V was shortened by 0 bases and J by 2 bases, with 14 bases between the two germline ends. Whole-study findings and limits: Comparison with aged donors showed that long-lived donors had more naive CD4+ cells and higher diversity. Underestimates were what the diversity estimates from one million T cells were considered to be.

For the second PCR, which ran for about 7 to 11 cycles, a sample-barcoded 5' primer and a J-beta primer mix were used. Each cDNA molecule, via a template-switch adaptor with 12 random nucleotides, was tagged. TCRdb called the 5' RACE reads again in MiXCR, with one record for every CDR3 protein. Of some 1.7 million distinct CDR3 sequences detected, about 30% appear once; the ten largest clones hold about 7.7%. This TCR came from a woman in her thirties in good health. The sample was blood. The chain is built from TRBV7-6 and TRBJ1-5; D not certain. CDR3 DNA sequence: TGTGCCAGCAGCTTAGCCCGGGATAGACGGGGCAATCAGCCCCAGCATTTT. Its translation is CASSLARDRRGNQPQHF. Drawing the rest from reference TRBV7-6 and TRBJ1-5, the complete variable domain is GAGVSQSPRYKVTKRGQDVALRCDPISGHVSLYWYRQALGQGPEFLTYFNYEAQQDKSGLPNDRFSAERPEGSISTLTIQRTEQRDSAMYRCASSLARDRRGNQPQHFGDGTRLSIL.